These 29 T cell receptor beta chains were sequenced from one sample in a study of regulatory T cells in long-lasting Graves disease. Investigators prepared the TCR beta libraries by applying iRepertoire HTBI primers and Arm-PCR of CDR3 regions. In TCRdb, the multiplex PCR reads were re-called with MiXCR into one record per CDR3 protein. The data hold fewer than 550,000 distinct CDR3 sequences, with 15% to 20% observed a single time. Time point reported: newly diagnosed GD, antithyroid drugs for less than 3 months. PBMC-derived RNA was used for the TCR library. This same sample was also part of a study on T cells in Graves' hyperthyroidism and ophthalmopathy.

The sequencing used peripheral blood mononuclear cells (PBMCs), collected at new diagnosis, from a patient treated with antithyroid drugs. Every receptor here comes from a woman aged 40 to 65 with Graves disease.

About this clonotype itself: This CDR3 is missing its conserved last phenylalanine or tryptophan, likely due to a read error. V usage is TRBV20-1 and J usage is TRBJ2-2; D gene uncertain. This CDR3 has 14 amino acids. Germline CDR1 reads DFQATT; CDR2 reads SNEGSKA (reference sequence). Between the trimmed V and J ends, which lost 5 bases and 8 bases, there was a span of 18 bases. This CDR3 is CSAFSRISGGELFL. Written as DNA, the CDR3 is TGCAGTGCTTTCTCGAGGATCTCGGGTGGGGAGCTGTTTCTT.

This clonotype was seen many times. The chain couples TRBV12-3 or TRBV12-4 to TRBJ1-2, with TRBD1 identical over 9 bases. Unmatched junction bases numbered 8, after V lost 6 bases and J lost 6 bases. The CDR3 is made up of 14 amino acids. This CDR3 reads CASSLGQGGDGYTF. The CDR3 nucleotides are TGTGCCAGCAGCCTGGGACAGGGTGGCGATGGCTACACCTTC.

This clonotype occurred a few times. The chain is built from TRBV7-6 and TRBJ2-1; possibly TRBD1 for D (6 bases). Germline lookup yields CDR1 SGHVS and CDR2 FNYEAQ. There are 14 residues in the CDR3. V was trimmed by 5 bases and J by 5 bases, leaving 13 bases between them. The CDR3 DNA is TGTGCCAGCAGCATCCCCGGGACAAACAATGAGCAGTTCTTC. This sequence encodes CASSIPGTNNEQFF.

This clonotype was seen a handful of times. CDR3 DNA: TGTGCTAGTGGTCCCGGGGGCGCGTCTAATGAAAAACTGTTTTTT. It encodes CASGPGGASNEKLFF. This sequence joins TRBV12-5 and TRBJ1-4, with D possibly TRBD1 on 6 matching bases. The length of the CDR3 is 15 residues. Trimming stripped 5 bases from V and 3 bases from J, with 13 bases between. Germline V gene lookup returns CDR1 LGHNT and CDR2 FRNRAP.

This clonotype has at least ten counts. V and J are TRBV30 and TRBJ2-1, with no clear D. The CDR3 has 10 residues. CDR1 and CDR2 (germline): GTSNPN, SVGIG (reference sequence). V shed 2 bases and J shed 7 bases, with 3 bases lying between them. CDR3 coding DNA: TGTGCCTGGAGTACGAATGAGCAGTTCTTC. Protein: CAWSTNEQFF.

This clonotype was detected ten times or more. The genes are TRBV28 and TRBJ1-6; D possibly corresponds to TRBD1 (6 bases). V was trimmed by 6 bases and J by 11 bases, leaving 32 bases between them. This CDR3 is 19 amino acids long. Germline V gene lookup returns CDR1 MDHEN and CDR2 SYDVKM. CDR3 protein: CASSSQHRVRRLGFPPLHF. The CDR3 nucleotides are TGTGCCAGCAGCTCACAGCACAGGGTCCGTCGGTTAGGGTTTCCACCCCTCCACTTT. Together with reference TRBV28 and TRBJ1-6, the CDR3 gives the full variable domain: DVKVTQSSRYLVKRTGEKVFLECVQDMDHENMFWYRQDPGLGLRLIYFSYDVKMKEKGDIPEGYSVSREKKERFSLILESASTNQTSMYLCASSSQHRVRRLGFPPLHFGNGTRLTVT.

This clonotype has at least ten counts. The chain links TRBV7-6 to TRBJ1-1; D not certain. Germline values: CDR1 SGHVS, CDR2 FNYEAQ. This CDR3 has 13 amino acids. Trimming shortened V by 4 bases and J by 6 bases, and 12 bases separated the two germline ends. CDR3 in DNA: TGTGCCAGCAGCTCAGACCAAGGGTCTGAAGCTTTCTTT. It translates to CASSSDQGSEAFF. Looking up the rest from reference TRBV7-6 and TRBJ1-1 gives the full variable domain: GAGVSQSPRYKVTKRGQDVALRCDPISGHVSLYWYRQALGQGPEFLTYFNYEAQQDKSGLPNDRFSAERPEGSISTLTIQRTEQRDSAMYRCASSSDQGSEAFFGQGTRLTVV.

This clonotype has just a few counts. The V and J genes are TRBV6-4 and TRBJ1-5; D is unresolved. CDR3 size: 14 residues. Germline V gene lookup returns CDR1 MRHNA and CDR2 SNTAGT. V was cut by 3 bases and J by 4 bases, with 10 bases left in between. The CDR3 protein is CASSEVGQNQPQHF. DNA for the CDR3: TGTGCCAGCAGTGAAGTTGGCCAAAATCAGCCCCAGCATTTT.

This clonotype was seen many times. The chain combines TRBV3-1 with TRBJ2-5; D uncertain. V was pared by 2 bases and J by 2 bases, with 6 bases between. Per the germline V gene, CDR1 is LGHDT and CDR2 is YNNKEL (reference sequence). The CDR3 loop spans 13 amino acids. The CDR3 sequence: CASSQSLQETQYF. The DNA for the CDR3 is TGTGCCAGCAGCCAAAGTCTTCAAGAGACCCAGTACTTC.

Comment on this clonotype: This is likely a read error, given that the CDR3 carries no conserved phenylalanine or tryptophan at its end. The chain joins TRBV27 to TRBJ2-5; 11 bases agree with TRBD1. Germline loops: CDR1 MNHEY, CDR2 SMNVEV (reference sequence). The CDR3 extends over 15 amino acids. J was trimmed by 4 bases and V by 5 bases; bases with no gene match: 6. The CDR3 region has the DNA TGTGCCAGCAGTGGGACAGGGGGTATCGGAGAGACCCAGTACTCC. It encodes CASSGTGGIGETQYS.

In its sample, this clonotype was seen a few times. CDR3 nucleotides: TGTGCCAGCAGTCTGACTAGCGGGGGAAAGACCCAGTACTTC. It codes for CASSLTSGGKTQYF. This chain connects TRBV12-3 or TRBV12-4 to TRBJ2-3; 12 nucleotides align to TRBD2. The assigned J gene may be wrong: the sequence end matches TRBJ2-5 better. The CDR3 totals 14 residues.

This clonotype has ten or more counts. The chain employs TRBV5-1 and TRBJ2-1, with TRBD1 identical over 11 bases. V was clipped by 5 bases and J by 3 bases; unmatched bases: 1. In germline, CDR1 is SGHRS, CDR2 YFSETQ. This CDR3 has 14 residues. This CDR3 is CASRGQGVYNEQFF. The CDR3 DNA follows: TGCGCCAGCAGGGGACAGGGGGTCTACAATGAGCAGTTCTTC.

This clonotype was recorded a few times. The chain employs TRBV30 and TRBJ1-3; no clear D gene. CDR1 and CDR2 from the germline V gene are GTSNPN and SVGIG (reference sequence). V lost 4 bases and J 0 bases, leaving 10 bases between the germline ends. The CDR3 is made up of 14 amino acids. CDR3 bases: TGTGCCTGGACCTCCGGTAGCTCTGGAAACACCATATATTTT. The encoded protein is CAWTSGSSGNTIYF.

The chain is built from TRBV29-1 and TRBJ1-1; D ambiguous. CDR3 length equals 13 residues. CDR1 and CDR2 from the germline V gene are SQVTM and ANQGSEA. V was cut by 4 bases and J by 4 bases, with 13 bases left in between. CDR3 sequence (DNA): TGCAGCGTTGCCAGGACCACGGGCACTGAAGCTTTCTTT. Translated: CSVARTTGTEAFF.

In this sample, this clonotype turned up many times. The chain combines TRBV3-1 with TRBJ2-7, with D possibly TRBD2 on 5 matching bases. The V and J ends lost 0 bases and 2 bases respectively, with 8 bases between them. The CDR3 covers 14 residues. Germline V gene lookup returns CDR1 LGHDT and CDR2 YNNKEL (reference sequence). The CDR3 DNA reads TGTGCCAGCAGCCAAGATCCCGGGACCTACGAGCAGTACTTC. Its protein is CASSQDPGTYEQYF.

There are a few counts of this clonotype. This rearrangement joins TRBV9 to TRBJ1-3; D remains ambiguous. Germline V CDR1 and CDR2: SGDLS, YYNGEE. V was trimmed by 4 bases and J by 0 bases, leaving 11 bases between them. This CDR3 comprises 15 residues. As DNA, the CDR3 is TGTGCCAGCAGCCCGTTTTCGCTCTCTGGAAACACCATATATTTT. It yields the protein CASSPFSLSGNTIYF.

As DNA, the CDR3 is TGTGCCAGCAGCTTATCATTTTGGGGGGATGAGACCCAGTACTTC. Amino acid sequence: CASSLSFWGDETQYF. The chain employs TRBV7-9 and TRBJ2-5, with a possible D match to TRBD2 (6 bases). Germline loops: CDR1 SEHNR, CDR2 FQNEAQ (reference sequence). This CDR3 is built from 15 residues. The V end was cut by 2 bases, the J end by 5 bases, with 15 bases between.

The rearrangement joins TRBV4-1 to TRBJ2-7; D may be TRBD1 (6 bases). Germline lookup yields CDR1 MGHRA and CDR2 YSYEKL. Trimming left V 0 bases short and J 6 bases short, with 21 bases between. There are 17 residues in the CDR3. CDR3 nucleotide sequence: TGCGCCAGCAGCCAAGACCGTGGGGCAGGGGACATCCGCGAGCAGTACTTC. Its translation is CASSQDRGAGDIREQYF.

The V and J genes are TRBV27 and TRBJ1-4; no definite D call. CDR1 MNHEY and CDR2 SMNVEV come from the germline V gene (reference sequence). The CDR3 is 13 residues long. V shed 8 bases and J shed 4 bases, with 11 bases lying between them. Written as DNA, the CDR3 is TGTGCCAGCGGCAGTCTCTTTAATGAAAAACTGTTTTTT. It yields the protein CASGSLFNEKLFF.

This clonotype appeared many times. This chain uses TRBV18 with TRBJ2-5; 10 positions agree with TRBD1. This CDR3 region has 16 residues. The trim removed 3 bases at V and 5 bases at J, leaving 9 bases unmatched. Germline CDR1 is KGHSH and CDR2 is LQKENI. CDR3 region: CASSPPTGGLQETQYF. DNA of the CDR3: TGTGCCAGCTCACCTCCGACAGGGGGCCTCCAGGAGACCCAGTACTTC.

The table lists this clonotype with many counts. The chain employs TRBV24-1 and TRBJ1-5; weak D call: TRBD1 (6 bases). Germline CDR1 reads KGHDR; CDR2 reads SFDVKD. The V and J ends lost 4 bases and 3 bases respectively, with 24 bases between them. The CDR3 covers 19 residues. CDR3 coding DNA: TGTGCCACCAGTGACCCCACAGGGCCGGATGGGGACCACAATCAGCCCCAGCATTTT. Translation gives CATSDPTGPDGDHNQPQHF.

This clonotype was seen many times. This chain links TRBV24-1 with TRBJ2-5; D is possibly TRBD1 (6 bases). The length of the CDR3 is 12 residues. Trimming removed 3 bases at V and 8 bases at J, with 9 bases between. Germline CDR1 KGHDR, CDR2 SFDVKD. CDR3 sequence reads: CATSDEGGTQYF. DNA for the CDR3: TGTGCCACCAGTGATGAAGGGGGTACCCAGTACTTC.

As concerns this clonotype: Sequence at one end of the junction differs from germline and may be a read error. The chain employs TRBV19 and TRBJ1-1, with D unclear. Germline V gives CDR1 LNHDA, CDR2 SQIVND (reference sequence). This CDR3 is 14 amino acids long. The CDR3 protein is CASSISGSISEALF. CDR3 nucleotides: TGTGCCAGTAGTATTTCGGGGTCGATCTCTGAAGCTCTCTTT.

This clonotype has ten or more counts. A clone one base away is much larger, so this may be a read error. The V call is TRBV5-1, the J call TRBJ1-1, with TRBD1 as a possible D gene (5 bases). The CDR3 sequence is 13 residues long. Trimming took 7 bases from V and 1 from J, leaving 11 bases between them. Germline V gives CDR1 SGHRS, CDR2 YFSETQ. CDR3 nucleotides: TGCGCCAGCGGGGCCGACAGGAACACTGAAGCTTTCTTT. This encodes CASGADRNTEAFF.

This clonotype showed up just a few times. The junction and the germline gene differ at one end; a read error may be behind it. The chain carries TRBV3-1 and TRBJ2-1; D may be TRBD1 or TRBD2 (6 bases each). The CDR3 extends over 13 amino acids. Germline V gene data show CDR1 as LGHDT and CDR2 as YNNKEL (reference sequence). The CDR3: CASSQGGRDPLVF. The CDR3 DNA follows: TGTGCCAGCAGCCAAGGGGGGCGGGATCCCCTGGTCTTC.

A few counts support this clonotype. The DNA of the CDR3 is TGTGCCATCAGTCGGACAGGGAATAGCAATCAGCCCCAGCATTTT. Translated, it gives CAISRTGNSNQPQHF. The chain combines TRBV10-3 with TRBJ1-5; 8 positions agree with TRBD1. Germline CDR1 ENHRY, CDR2 SYGVKD. V shed 5 bases, J shed 0 bases, and the junction held 3 bases outside the gene matches. The CDR3 contains 15 residues.

The rearrangement joins TRBV6-1 to TRBJ2-5; 14 nucleotides line up with TRBD2. Losses at the gene ends were 6 bases for V and 2 bases for J; bases not matched to a gene: 2. CDR1 is MNHNS, CDR2 SASEGT, per germline. The CDR3 runs to 15 residues. The CDR3 is CASRGLAGAQETQYF. The CDR3 DNA reads TGTGCCAGCAGGGGACTAGCGGGGGCGCAAGAGACCCAGTACTTC.

The chain employs TRBV6-5 and TRBJ1-3, with 8 nucleotides matching TRBD1. Germline lookup yields CDR1 MNHEY and CDR2 SVGAGI. The CDR3 extends over 16 amino acids. The ends lost 4 bases at V and 1 base at J; junction bases unmatched: 6. The CDR3 reads CASSSRQGISGNTIYF. The CDR3 bases are TGTGCCAGCAGTTCAAGACAGGGGATATCTGGAAACACCATATATTTT.

The gene calls are TRBV12-3 or TRBV12-4 and TRBJ1-1; possible D gene TRBD1, 5 bases. V was trimmed by 8 bases and J by 0 bases, leaving 13 bases between them. The CDR3 is 14 residues long. CDR3 residues: CASSGGGLNTEAFF. CDR3 nucleotides: TGTGCCAGCTCGGGGGGGGGGTTGAACACTGAAGCTTTCTTT.